A selection of T cell receptor beta chains follows, all from one sample in a study of T cells after yellow fever vaccination. TCRdb redid the calling of the 5' RACE reads with MiXCR, one entry per CDR3 protein. This table holds about 310,000 distinct CDR3 sequences, roughly 3.5% found once. The sequences come from PBMCs, collected on the day of the yellow fever booster vaccination. These receptors all come from a man between 18 and 29 years old who received the YFV17D yellow fever vaccine. Both conserved end residues are part of each CDR3. A D gene is named only where the DNA matches it firmly. Clone size is stated in some rows and not others, as once, few, many or a class when expanded.

CDR3aa: CASSLYGGQTYEQFF
CDR3nt: TGCGCCAGCAGCTTGTACGGGGGTCAAACCTATGAGCAGTTCTTC
v_gene: TRBV5-1
len: 15
abundance: few
j_gene: TRBJ2-1
d_gene: .

CDR3aa: CASSSLGRGRYEQYF
CDR3nt: TGCGCCAGCAGCTCTCTCGGGCGGGGGAGGTACGAGCAGTACTTC
v_gene: TRBV5-1
len: 15
abundance: few
j_gene: TRBJ2-7
d_gene: TRBD2

CDR3aa: CASSLRTGESAQYF
CDR3nt: TGTGCCAGCAGTCTCCGGACAGGGGAGAGTGCCCAGTACTTC
v_gene: TRBV27
len: 14
abundance: many
j_gene: TRBJ2-5
d_gene: TRBD1

CDR3aa: CAWSLGGEQYF
CDR3nt: TGTGCCTGGAGTCTCGGGGGCGAGCAGTACTTC
v_gene: TRBV30
len: 11
abundance: many
j_gene: TRBJ2-7
d_gene: .

CDR3aa: CASSLTGATGELFF
CDR3nt: TGTGCCAGCAGCTTGACAGGAGCCACCGGGGAGCTGTTTTTT
v_gene: TRBV7-9
len: 14
abundance: .
j_gene: TRBJ2-2
d_gene: .

CDR3aa: CASSPDRGPRWLYGYTF
CDR3nt: TGCGCCAGCAGCCCCGACAGGGGGCCCAGATGGCTCTATGGCTACACCTTC
v_gene: TRBV4-3
len: 17
abundance: few
j_gene: TRBJ1-2
d_gene: TRBD1

CDR3aa: CASSLDIGDEQYF
CDR3nt: TGCGCCAGCAGCTTGGATATAGGGGACGAGCAGTACTTC
v_gene: TRBV5-1
len: 13
abundance: many
j_gene: TRBJ2-7
d_gene: .

CDR3aa: CASSEGPWGGGELFF
CDR3nt: TGCGCCAGCAGCGAGGGACCCTGGGGTGGCGGGGAGCTGTTTTTT
v_gene: TRBV5-1
len: 15
abundance: many
j_gene: TRBJ2-2
d_gene: .

CDR3aa: CASSPTYLNTEAFF
CDR3nt: TGTGCCAGCAGCCCTACGTATTTGAACACTGAAGCTTTCTTT
v_gene: TRBV11-2
len: 14
abundance: many
j_gene: TRBJ1-1
d_gene: .

CDR3aa: CASSFPGVDSTDTQYF
CDR3nt: TGTGCCAGCAGCTTCCCCGGGGTAGATAGCACAGATACGCAGTATTTT
v_gene: TRBV13
len: 16
abundance: .
j_gene: TRBJ2-3
d_gene: .

CDR3aa: CASSLAVRVRSYRSSSPDTQYF
CDR3nt: TGCGCCAGCAGCTTGGCTGTCCGGGTGCGCAGTTACAGATCCTCTTCCCCAGATACGCAGTATTTT
v_gene: TRBV5-1
len: 22
abundance: many
j_gene: TRBJ2-3
d_gene: .

CDR3aa: CASSLRGAATEAFF
CDR3nt: TGCGCCAGCAGCTTGAGGGGCGCGGCCACTGAAGCTTTCTTT
v_gene: TRBV5-1
len: 14
abundance: few
j_gene: TRBJ1-1
d_gene: .

CDR3aa: CASADRTVYYGYTF
CDR3nt: TGTGCCAGCGCGGACCGGACGGTGTACTATGGCTACACCTTC
v_gene: TRBV28
len: 14
abundance: many
j_gene: TRBJ1-2
d_gene: .

CDR3aa: CASSRRQGPDGYTF
CDR3nt: TGCGCCAGCAGTCGAAGACAGGGGCCTGATGGCTACACCTTC
v_gene: TRBV5-1
len: 14
abundance: many
j_gene: TRBJ1-2
d_gene: TRBD1

CDR3aa: CASKEGSGGNTIYF
CDR3nt: TGTGCCAGCAAAGAAGGTTCGGGCGGAAACACCATATATTTT
v_gene: TRBV12-3/TRBV12-4
len: 14
abundance: few
j_gene: TRBJ1-3
d_gene: .

CDR3aa: CASSVFGSNQPQHF
CDR3nt: TGTGCCAGCTCCGTTTTCGGAAGCAATCAGCCCCAGCATTTT
v_gene: TRBV7-9
len: 14
abundance: many
j_gene: TRBJ1-5
d_gene: .

CDR3aa: CASRLGTLAKKIQYF
CDR3nt: TGTGCCAGCAGATTGGGAACTCTAGCCAAAAAGATTCAGTACTTC
v_gene: TRBV5-6
len: 15
abundance: .
j_gene: TRBJ2-4
d_gene: .

CDR3aa: CASSSPTGGYYGYTF
CDR3nt: TGTGCCAGCAGCTCACCGACAGGGGGGTACTATGGCTACACCTTC
v_gene: TRBV5-5
len: 15
abundance: many
j_gene: TRBJ1-2
d_gene: TRBD1

CDR3aa: CASSPRTGPFAANGYTF
CDR3nt: TGTGCCAGCTCACCTCGGACAGGCCCCTTTGCGGCGAATGGCTACACCTTC
v_gene: TRBV18
len: 17
abundance: many
j_gene: TRBJ1-2
d_gene: TRBD1

CDR3aa: CASSQGGGELFF
CDR3nt: TGTGCCAGCAGCCAAGGGGGCGGGGAGCTGTTTTTT
v_gene: TRBV6-5
len: 12
abundance: few
j_gene: TRBJ2-2
d_gene: .

CDR3aa: CASSPGVYSGNTIYF
CDR3nt: TGCGCCAGCAGCCCAGGGGTCTACTCTGGAAACACCATATATTTT
v_gene: TRBV5-1
len: 15
abundance: many
j_gene: TRBJ1-3
d_gene: .

CDR3aa: CASSLVQGASDEQYF
CDR3nt: TGCGCCAGCAGCTTGGTACAGGGGGCCTCTGACGAGCAGTACTTC
v_gene: TRBV5-1
len: 15
abundance: many
j_gene: TRBJ2-7
d_gene: TRBD1

CDR3aa: CASREVRLTNTGELFF
CDR3nt: TGTGCCAGCAGAGAGGTGCGGTTGACGAACACCGGGGAGCTGTTTTTT
v_gene: TRBV7-2
len: 16
abundance: few
j_gene: TRBJ2-2
d_gene: .

CDR3aa: CASSQNGGAAGGYTF
CDR3nt: TGTGCCAGCAGCCAAAACGGCGGCGCCGCGGGAGGCTACACCTTC
v_gene: TRBV3-1
len: 15
abundance: many
j_gene: TRBJ1-2
d_gene: .

CDR3aa: CASSARRDYSDTQYF
CDR3nt: TGTGCCAGCAGCGCCCGCCGGGACTACTCAGATACGCAGTATTTT
v_gene: TRBV7-8
len: 15
abundance: .
j_gene: TRBJ2-3
d_gene: TRBD2

CDR3aa: CASSYRGNEQFF
CDR3nt: TGTGCCAGCTCATACCGGGGCAATGAGCAGTTCTTC
v_gene: TRBV18
len: 12
abundance: few
j_gene: TRBJ2-1
d_gene: .

CDR3aa: CASSLALAAYGAETQYF
CDR3nt: TGTGCCAGCAGCTTAGCCCTTGCCGCCTACGGGGCGGAGACCCAGTACTTC
v_gene: TRBV7-8
len: 17
abundance: many
j_gene: TRBJ2-5
d_gene: .

CDR3aa: CASSTSWPSTDTQYF
CDR3nt: TGCGCCAGCAGCACCTCTTGGCCGAGCACAGATACGCAGTATTTT
v_gene: TRBV5-1
len: 15
abundance: many
j_gene: TRBJ2-3
d_gene: .

CDR3aa: CSAKPDSTYGYTF
CDR3nt: TGCAGCGCAAAACCGGACAGCACCTATGGCTACACCTTC
v_gene: TRBV29-1
len: 13
abundance: many
j_gene: TRBJ1-2
d_gene: .

CDR3aa: CASSLDSGIGAYEQYF
CDR3nt: TGCGCCAGCAGCTTGGACTCGGGCATAGGGGCCTACGAGCAGTACTTC
v_gene: TRBV5-1
len: 16
abundance: few
j_gene: TRBJ2-7
d_gene: .

CDR3aa: CASRLGVYEQYF
CDR3nt: TGTGCCAGCAGGTTAGGAGTCTACGAGCAGTACTTC
v_gene: TRBV7-9
len: 12
abundance: .
j_gene: TRBJ2-7
d_gene: .

CDR3aa: CASSQALSWTEETQYF
CDR3nt: TGCGCCAGCAGCCAAGCCCTCTCGTGGACAGAAGAGACCCAGTACTTC
v_gene: TRBV4-3
len: 16
abundance: few
j_gene: TRBJ2-5
d_gene: .

CDR3aa: CSVGTTTDTQYF
CDR3nt: TGCAGCGTCGGGACTACCACAGATACGCAGTATTTT
v_gene: TRBV29-1
len: 12
abundance: .
j_gene: TRBJ2-3
d_gene: TRBD2

CDR3aa: CASSLELAIAKNIQYF
CDR3nt: TGTGCCAGCAGCTTAGAACTAGCTATAGCCAAAAACATTCAGTACTTC
v_gene: TRBV7-2
len: 16
abundance: few
j_gene: TRBJ2-4
d_gene: .

CDR3aa: CASWVGLAANTGELFF
CDR3nt: TGCGCCAGCTGGGTCGGACTAGCGGCGAACACCGGGGAGCTGTTTTTT
v_gene: TRBV5-1
len: 16
abundance: many
j_gene: TRBJ2-2
d_gene: TRBD2

CDR3aa: CASSLGVSGGQETQYF
CDR3nt: TGTGCCAGCAGCTTAGGAGTTAGCGGGGGCCAAGAGACCCAGTACTTC
v_gene: TRBV7-2
len: 16
abundance: many
j_gene: TRBJ2-5
d_gene: TRBD2

CDR3aa: CASNSRRQGVGAFF
CDR3nt: TGTGCCAGCAATTCAAGGAGACAGGGAGTTGGGGCTTTCTTT
v_gene: TRBV27
len: 14
abundance: .
j_gene: TRBJ1-1
d_gene: TRBD1

CDR3aa: CASSQAPGQNYEQYF
CDR3nt: TGTGCCAGCAGCCAGGCCCCGGGGCAGAACTACGAGCAGTACTTC
v_gene: TRBV3-1
len: 15
abundance: many
j_gene: TRBJ2-7
d_gene: .

CDR3aa: CSAGGSGTGGFGDTQYF
CDR3nt: TGCAGTGCTGGGGGGTCCGGGACAGGGGGCTTCGGAGATACGCAGTATTTT
v_gene: TRBV20-1
len: 17
abundance: .
j_gene: TRBJ2-3
d_gene: TRBD1

CDR3aa: CASSLTGTGYNEQFF
CDR3nt: TGTGCCAGCAGCTTGACCGGGACAGGGTACAATGAGCAGTTCTTC
v_gene: TRBV7-3
len: 15
abundance: many
j_gene: TRBJ2-1
d_gene: TRBD1

CDR3aa: CASSPPLTGTGGRYTF
CDR3nt: TGTGCCAGCTCACCACCTCTTACCGGGACAGGAGGGCGCTACACCTTC
v_gene: TRBV18
len: 16
abundance: few
j_gene: TRBJ1-2
d_gene: TRBD1

CDR3aa: CASSQESGLINSPLHF
CDR3nt: TGCGCCAGCAGCCAAGAATCGGGGTTAATTAATTCACCCCTCCACTTT
v_gene: TRBV4-3
len: 16
abundance: .
j_gene: TRBJ1-6
d_gene: .